This T cell receptor beta chain was recorded in a study of early T cells in non-severe SARS-CoV-2 infection. Germline V CDR1 and CDR2: DFQATT, SNEGSKA (reference sequence). V was shortened by 6 bases and J by 6 bases, with 19 bases between the two germline ends. The CDR3 consists of 14 residues. MiXCR, run by TCRdb on the 5' RACE reads, gives a single entry per CDR3 protein. This table holds about 84,000 distinct CDR3 sequences, about 12% found once. The chain recombines TRBV20-1 with TRBJ2-3, with D perhaps assigned TRBD1 or TRBD2 (5 bases each). The TCR was taken from an adult who was a healthcare worker with PCR-confirmed SARS-CoV-2 infection or an uninfected control (not recorded which). Sequenced material: whole blood. Here the CDR3 reads CSALVRGPRDTQYF. Here the CDR3 DNA reads TGCAGTGCCCTCGTCCGGGGCCCCCGGGATACGCAGTATTTT.